Presented here are 29 T cell receptor beta chains from one specimen sequenced in a study of control samples from healthy donors and cancer patients. The protocol was immunoSEQ multiplex PCR, while the TCRdb copy is restricted to in-frame clones and leaves out a portion. The data show fewer than 200,000 clones, around 89% seen once. Sequences were obtained from blood. The receptors stem from a woman between 45 and 65 years old in good health.

This rearrangement joins TRBV27 to TRBJ2-7, with D unclear. With 3 bases removed from V and 6 bases from J, the gap between germline ends came to 3 bases. The V gene's germline CDR1 is MNHEY and CDR2 SMNVEV (reference sequence). This CDR3 comprises 10 residues. The CDR3 loop is CASSFSEQYF. The CDR3 nucleotides read TGTGCCAGCAGTTTTAGCGAGCAGTACTTC.

This chain uses TRBV10-3 with TRBJ1-6, with unresolved D. The CDR3 runs 12 residues. V lost 4 bases and J lost 7, with 5 bases in between. CDR1 ENHRY and CDR2 SYGVKD come from the germline V gene. CDR3 bases: TGTGCCATCAGTGGTGGGAATTCACCCCTCCACTTT. Translated: CAISGGNSPLHF.

This chain connects TRBV5-1 to TRBJ1-3, with D maybe TRBD1 (6 bases). CDR3 length equals 15 residues. Deletions cut 2 bases from V and 1 base from J, with 10 bases between. CDR1 is SGHRS, CDR2 YFSETQ, per germline. The CDR3 region is CASSLQGQSGNTIYF. CDR3 DNA: TGCGCCAGCAGCTTACAGGGACAATCTGGAAACACCATATATTTT.

This chain joins TRBV5-1 and TRBJ2-5; the match to TRBD1 covers 10 bases. Germline V gene data show CDR1 as SGHRS and CDR2 as YFSETQ. This CDR3 has 14 amino acids. V lost 4 bases to trimming and J lost 4 bases; unmatched junction nucleotides: 4. CDR3 nucleotides: TGCGCCAGCAGCACGGGACAGGGGACAGAGACCCAGTACTTC. It is translated as CASSTGQGTETQYF. Variable domain in full (rest from reference TRBV5-1 and TRBJ2-5): KAGVTQTPRYLIKTRGQQVTLSCSPISGHRSVSWYQQTPGQGLQFLFEYFSETQRNKGNFPGRFSGRQFSNSRSEMNVSTLELGDSALYLCASSTGQGTETQYFGPGTRLLVL.

V and J are TRBV6-5 and TRBJ1-5, with D hard to call. The CDR3 extends over 14 amino acids. Germline V CDR1 and CDR2: MNHEY, SVGAGI. The V end was cut by 2 bases, the J end by 5 bases, with 10 bases between. The CDR3 reads CASSYVAGDQPQHF. DNA of the CDR3: TGTGCCAGCAGTTACGTGGCAGGAGATCAGCCCCAGCATTTT.

The genes are TRBV7-2 and TRBJ2-7; no reliable D call. There are 11 residues in the CDR3. The ends were cut back, 2 bases at V and 3 bases at J, with 2 bases in the middle. In germline, CDR1 is SGHTA, CDR2 FQGNSA. CDR3 DNA: TGTGCCAGCAGCTTACACTACGAGCAGTACTTC. This sequence encodes CASSLHYEQYF.

This clone has a single count. This rearrangement joins TRBV7-2 to TRBJ2-4; unclear D gene. Germline V gene lookup returns CDR1 SGHTA and CDR2 FQGNSA. The V end lost 1 base, the J end lost 9 bases, and 13 bases lay between the germline ends. This CDR3 spans 14 amino acids. The CDR3 sequence: CASSLGSDSGIQYF. CDR3 nucleotides: TGTGCCAGCAGCTTAGGGTCCGACTCGGGCATTCAGTACTTC.

Notes on this clone: This same CDR3 is encoded by further DNA sequences in the sample. The V call is TRBV10-3, the J call TRBJ2-5; D uncertain. Germline CDR1 ENHRY, CDR2 SYGVKD. Trimming left V 0 bases short and J 1 base short, with 6 bases between. The CDR3 length is 14 residues. CDR3 nucleotide sequence: TGTGCCATCAGTGAGTCCGGCTCCCAAGAGACCCAGTACTTC. Translating it yields CAISESGSQETQYF.

This sequence joins TRBV3-1 (or the pseudogene TRBV3-2) and TRBJ1-3; TRBD1 aligns across 8 bases. CDR1 is LGHDT, CDR2 YNNKEL, per germline (reference sequence). This CDR3 is built from 16 residues. V was pared by 1 base and J by 0 bases, with 2 bases of the junction left unmatched. CDR3 in amino acids: CASSQGGQASGNTIYF. For the CDR3, the DNA is TGTGCCAGCAGCCAAGGGGGACAGGCCTCTGGAAACACCATATATTTT.

The V and J genes are TRBV6-2 or TRBV6-3 and TRBJ1-1; TRBD1 matches at 10 bases. This CDR3 is built from 20 residues. Germline-derived CDR1 and CDR2 are MNHEY and SVGEGT. V was pared by 0 bases and J by 0 bases, with 13 bases of the junction left unmatched. The CDR3 DNA follows: TGTGCCAGCAGTTACTCGATGCCCTTCTCCGGGACAGGGGTGAACACTGAAGCTTTCTTT. Its translation is CASSYSMPFSGTGVNTEAFF.

This chain uses TRBV6-5 with TRBJ1-2, with D unresolved. V lost 6 bases and J 9 bases, leaving 11 bases between the germline ends. Germline CDR1 MNHEY, CDR2 SVGAGI. The CDR3 has 11 residues. The CDR3 DNA is TGTGCCAGCAGGAATCTAGTGAGCTACACCTTC. Its protein product is CASRNLVSYTF.

CDR3 DNA: TGTGCCAGCAGTTTCCCTGGTGAAAAACTGTTTTTT. This codes for CASSFPGEKLFF. The rearrangement joins TRBV12-3 or TRBV12-4 to TRBJ1-4, with D unclear. The CDR3 covers 12 residues. The V gene lost 3 bases and the J gene lost 7 bases, with 6 bases spanning the gap.

This chain connects TRBV7-3 to TRBJ2-2; 7 bases are shared with TRBD2. Germline-derived CDR1 and CDR2 are SGHTA and FQGTGA. After removal of 5 bases from V and 4 bases from J, the junction contained 4 bases not matched to a gene. The CDR3 covers 14 residues. CDR3 loop: CASSPTSFTGELFF. CDR3 nucleotides: TGTGCCAGCAGCCCGACTAGCTTCACCGGGGAGCTGTTTTTT.

This clone was recorded only once. This chain joins TRBV18 and TRBJ2-6, with TRBD1 matching 8 bases. This CDR3 contains 19 residues. From germline, CDR1 is KGHSH and CDR2 LQKENI. Trimming removed 0 bases from V and 0 bases from J; junction bases left unmatched: 7. CDR3 in DNA: TGTGCCAGCTCACCACCGGGACAGGAGGCCCGCTCTGGGGCCAACGTCCTGACTTTC. Its protein product is CASSPPGQEARSGANVLTF.

V gene TRBV3-1 (or the pseudogene TRBV3-2) combines with J gene TRBJ2-3, with 8 nucleotides matching TRBD2. Per the germline V gene, CDR1 is LGHDT and CDR2 is YNNKEL (reference sequence). The CDR3 is 19 residues long. J lost 5 bases, V lost 0 bases, and 16 bases had no gene match. The CDR3, as DNA: TGTGCCAGCAGCCAAGATGGAAGAGTAGCGGGACCCAGGGGAGATACGCAGTATTTT. Protein: CASSQDGRVAGPRGDTQYF.

The genes are TRBV2 and TRBJ2-1; no clear D gene. The CDR3 is made up of 11 amino acids. Trimming removed 6 bases at V and 11 bases at J, with 11 bases between. Per germline, CDR1 SNHLY and CDR2 FYNNEI. The CDR3 DNA reads as TGTGCCAGCAGGCTCGGTGGAAAGCAGTTCTTC. It yields the protein CASRLGGKQFF.

The gene calls are TRBV21-1 and TRBJ1-1; the D call TRBD1 from the table was never checked on the DNA. TRBV21-1 is termed a pseudogene. The CDR3 contains 19 residues. CDR3 coding DNA: TGTGCCAGCAGCAAAAGGGGGCAGGGCATGGGATTTATGAACACTGAAGCTTTCTTT. This encodes CASSKRGQGMGFMNTEAFF.

The chain has TRBV11-3 and TRBJ2-7; 10 nucleotides match TRBD1. With 1 base clipped from V and 6 bases from J, the junction kept 0 bases outside the gene matches. The CDR3 totals 13 residues. Germline CDR1 and CDR2: SGHNT and YENEEA. The CDR3: CASSLGTGGEQYF. The CDR3 DNA reads as TGTGCCAGCAGCTTAGGGACAGGGGGCGAGCAGTACTTC.

J is TRBJ2-3 and V is TRBV7-3; 10 nucleotides align to TRBD2. V was clipped by 5 bases and J by 4 bases; unmatched bases: 3. Germline assignment: CDR1 SGHTA and CDR2 FQGTGA. This CDR3 region has 14 residues. The CDR3, as DNA: TGTGCCAGCAGCAGCGGGGGGGCGGCAGATACGCAGTATTTT. This encodes CASSSGGAADTQYF. Full variable domain (remainder filled in from reference TRBV7-3 and TRBJ2-3): GAGVSQTPSNKVTEKGKYVELRCDPISGHTALYWYRQSLGQGPEFLIYFQGTGAADDSGLPNDRFFAVRPEGSVSTLKIQRTERGDSAVYLCASSSGGAADTQYFGPGTRLTVL.

The genes are TRBV6-2 or TRBV6-3 and TRBJ2-7, with 7 bases identical to TRBD1. Germline CDR1 MNHEY, CDR2 SVGEGT. V lost 6 bases to trimming and J lost 2 bases; unmatched junction nucleotides: 7. This CDR3 is 14 amino acids long. Here the CDR3 DNA reads TGTGCCAGCAGCCGACAGGGCCCCGCCTACGAGCAGTACTTC. It is translated as CASSRQGPAYEQYF.

The chain carries TRBV15 and TRBJ2-3; the D gene is possibly TRBD2 (5 bases). V was clipped by 5 bases and J by 0 bases, with 12 bases between them. Per germline, CDR1 LNHNV and CDR2 YYDKDF (reference sequence). This CDR3 comprises 15 residues. The CDR3 sequence: CATSPGEPSTDTQYF. The CDR3, as DNA: TGTGCCACCAGCCCCGGGGAGCCTAGCACAGATACGCAGTATTTT.

The rearrangement links TRBV6-5 to TRBJ2-3, with D unclear. The V end lost 7 bases, the J end lost 4 bases, and 6 bases lay between the germline ends. Germline CDR1 and CDR2: MNHEY and SVGAGI. This CDR3 region has 11 residues. CDR3 nucleotides: TGTGCCAGCACTAATTCAGATACGCAGTATTTT. This translates into CASTNSDTQYF.

The chain couples TRBV12-1 to TRBJ1-6; TRBD1, the table's D call, was not compared with the DNA. TRBV12-1 counts as a pseudogene. CDR3 size: 14 residues. The CDR3 reads CASSSKTDYSPLHF. In nucleotides, the CDR3 is TGTGCCAGCAGCTCAAAGACAGATTATTCACCCCTCCACTTT.

V is TRBV9 and J is TRBJ2-5, with a tentative D call TRBD2 (5 bases). From germline, CDR1 is SGDLS and CDR2 YYNGEE. V was clipped by 2 bases and J by 3 bases, with 8 bases between them. The length of the CDR3 is 13 residues. This chain's CDR3 is CASSVSGEETQYF. CDR3 DNA: TGTGCCAGCAGCGTTTCCGGGGAAGAGACCCAGTACTTC.

This chain connects TRBV5-4 to TRBJ2-5; D is possibly TRBD1 (5 bases). The CDR3 has 16 amino acids. V gave up 0 bases and J gave up 5 bases, with 17 bases separating them. Germline CDR1 SGHNT, CDR2 YYREEE (reference sequence). CDR3 loop: CASSLAGRGSGETQYF. CDR3 nucleotides: TGTGCCAGCAGCTTGGCCGGAAGGGGCTCTGGGGAGACCCAGTACTTC.

The chain recombines TRBV19 with TRBJ1-1; D perhaps matches TRBD1 (6 bases). The CDR3 is made up of 19 amino acids. V shed 7 bases and J shed 0 bases, with 27 bases lying between them. The germline CDR1 and CDR2 sequences are LNHDA and SQIVND (reference sequence). CDR3 loop: CASTQGAGVFGAMNTEAFF. CDR3 DNA sequence: TGTGCCAGTACCCAAGGAGCAGGGGTGTTCGGCGCAATGAACACTGAAGCTTTCTTT.

CDR3 residues: CASSLGLASFPDTQYF. CDR3 in DNA: TGTGCCAGCAGCTTAGGACTAGCCTCCTTTCCAGATACGCAGTATTTT. The chain joins TRBV11-3 to TRBJ2-3; 7 nucleotides line up with TRBD2. CDR3 length: 16 residues. Losses at the gene ends were 1 base for V and 4 bases for J; bases not matched to a gene: 8. Germline assignment: CDR1 SGHNT and CDR2 YENEEA.

The chain is built from TRBV5-1 and TRBJ1-1; D is possibly TRBD1 (6 bases). The germline V gene encodes CDR1 SGHRS and CDR2 YFSETQ. V lost 4 bases and J lost 7, with 17 bases in between. The CDR3 has 14 residues. The CDR3 sequence: CASSLGGGQGEAFF. CDR3 bases: TGCGCCAGCAGCCTCGGAGGGGGGCAAGGTGAAGCTTTCTTT.

The gene calls are TRBV4-1 and TRBJ2-5; D may match TRBD1 or TRBD2 (5 bases each). CDR1 is MGHRA and CDR2 is YSYEKL in the germline V gene. The CDR3 sequence is 15 residues long. Deletions cut 4 bases from V and 1 base from J, with 13 bases between. The CDR3 DNA sequence: TGCGCCAGCAGCCGCCAATGGGACCTCCAAGAGACCCAGTACTTC. Amino acids: CASSRQWDLQETQYF.